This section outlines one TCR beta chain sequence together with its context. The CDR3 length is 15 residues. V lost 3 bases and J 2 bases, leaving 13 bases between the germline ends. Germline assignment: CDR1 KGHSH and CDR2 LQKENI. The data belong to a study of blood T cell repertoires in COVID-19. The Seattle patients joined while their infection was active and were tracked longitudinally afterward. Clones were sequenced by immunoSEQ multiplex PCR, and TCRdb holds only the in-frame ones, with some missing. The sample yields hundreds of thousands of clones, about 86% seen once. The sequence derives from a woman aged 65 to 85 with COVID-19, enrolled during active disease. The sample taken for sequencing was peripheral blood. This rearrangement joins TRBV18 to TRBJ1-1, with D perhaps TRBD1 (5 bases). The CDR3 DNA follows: TGTGCCAGCTCACCTAGCTCAGGGCTTAACACTGAAGCTTTCTTT. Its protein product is CASSPSSGLNTEAFF. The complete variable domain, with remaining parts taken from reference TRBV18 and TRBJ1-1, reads NAGVMQNPRHLVRRRGQEARLRCSPMKGHSHVYWYRQLPEEGLKFMVYLQKENIIDESGMPKERFSAEFPKEGPSILRIQQVVRGDSAAYFCASSPSSGLNTEAFFGQGTRLTVV.